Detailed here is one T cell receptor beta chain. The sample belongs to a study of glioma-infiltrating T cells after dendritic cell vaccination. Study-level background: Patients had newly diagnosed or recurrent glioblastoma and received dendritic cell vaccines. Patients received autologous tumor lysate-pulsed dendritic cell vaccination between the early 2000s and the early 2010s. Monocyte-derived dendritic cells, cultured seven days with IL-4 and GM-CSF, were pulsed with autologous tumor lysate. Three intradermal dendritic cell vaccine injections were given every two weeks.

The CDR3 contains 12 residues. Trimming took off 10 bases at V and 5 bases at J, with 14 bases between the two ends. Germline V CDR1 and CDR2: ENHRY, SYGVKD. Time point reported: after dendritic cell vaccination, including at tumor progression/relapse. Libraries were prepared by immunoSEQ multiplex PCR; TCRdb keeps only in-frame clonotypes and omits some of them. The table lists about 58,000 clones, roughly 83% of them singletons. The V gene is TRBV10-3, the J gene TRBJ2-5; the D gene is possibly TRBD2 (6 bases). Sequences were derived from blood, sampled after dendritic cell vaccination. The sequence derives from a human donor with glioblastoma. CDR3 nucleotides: TGTGCCACCAACCCTGGGGGGGAGACCCAGTACTTC. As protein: CATNPGGETQYF.